The 28 T cell receptor beta chains presented below share a single source sample, sequenced in a study of blood T cell repertoires in COVID-19. Generated by immunoSEQ multiplex PCR, the TCRdb table keeps only in-frame clones and is missing some. Of approximately 82,000 clones in the sample, over 75% were seen once. Sequencing was carried out using peripheral blood. Receptors originate from a human donor in a cohort sampled during active COVID-19.

The rearrangement joins TRBV30 to TRBJ2-1, with D possibly being TRBD2 (5 bases). From germline, CDR1 is GTSNPN and CDR2 SVGIG (reference sequence). The CDR3 length is 15 residues. Trimming pared 2 bases from V and 1 base from J, leaving 12 bases between. This CDR3 reads CAWSIGSGSYNEQFF. CDR3 DNA sequence: TGTGCCTGGAGTATTGGATCGGGATCCTACAATGAGCAGTTCTTC.

V usage is TRBV27 and J usage is TRBJ1-2; no firm D call. Trimming removed 2 bases from V and 7 bases from J, with 20 bases in between. The CDR3 has 16 residues. Germline V CDR1 and CDR2: MNHEY, SMNVEV (reference sequence). The chain's CDR3 is CASSLEGSLNLGGYTF. The CDR3 nucleotides read TGTGCCAGCAGTTTAGAGGGCAGCCTGAACCTGGGTGGCTACACCTTC.

The rearrangement joins TRBV29-1 to TRBJ1-3; 9 bases align to TRBD1. The V gene's germline CDR1 is SQVTM and CDR2 ANQGSEA. This CDR3 contains 14 residues. Germline trimming cut 5 bases from V and 4 bases from J; bases unmatched to any gene: 6. The CDR3: CSVRPGQGGNTIYF. In nucleotides, the CDR3 is TGCAGCGTTCGTCCGGGACAGGGAGGAAACACCATATATTTT. Full variable domain (missing parts from reference TRBV29-1 and TRBJ1-3): SAVISQKPSRDICQRGTSLTIQCQVDSQVTMMFWYRQQPGQSLTLIATANQGSEATYESGFVIDKFPISRPNLTFSTLTVSNMSPEDSSIYLCSVRPGQGGNTIYFGEGSWLTVV.

The count of this clone is one. J is TRBJ1-1 and V is TRBV6-2 or TRBV6-3; TRBD1 agrees at 8 bases. Losses at the gene ends were 5 bases for V and 4 bases for J; bases not matched to a gene: 9. CDR3 length equals 15 residues. Looked up from germline, CDR1 is MNHEY and CDR2 is SVGEGT. In DNA, the CDR3 is TGTGCCAGCAGTAATCAGGGGGCGACCGTCACTGAAGCTTTCTTT. This codes for CASSNQGATVTEAFF.

This chain connects TRBV15 to TRBJ2-6; 8 bases line up with TRBD1. The CDR3 covers 13 residues. Trimming cost V 1 base and J 15 bases; bases outside gene matches: 5. Germline V CDR1 and CDR2: LNHNV, YYDKDF (reference sequence). CDR3: CATSRGQGLDLTF. CDR3 nucleotide sequence: TGTGCCACCAGCAGAGGACAGGGGCTCGACCTGACTTTC.

This CDR3 reads CASSPGPRGDTEAFF. In DNA form, the CDR3 reads TGTGCCAGCAGCCCCGGACCCAGGGGGGACACTGAAGCTTTCTTT. The chain couples TRBV7-2 to TRBJ1-1; 7 bases align to TRBD1. CDR3 length: 15 amino acids. The germline gives CDR1 SGHTA, CDR2 FQGNSA. J was trimmed by 3 bases and V by 5 bases; bases with no gene match: 9.

DNA for the CDR3: TGTGCCAGCAGCCCGAGGGCGGCCGGGGAGCTGTTTTTT. Amino acids: CASSPRAAGELFF. This rearrangement joins TRBV7-6 to TRBJ2-2, with D possibly matching TRBD2 (5 bases). Germline CDR1 and CDR2: SGHVS and FNYEAQ. This CDR3 region has 13 residues. Trimming pared 5 bases from V and 6 bases from J, leaving 10 bases between. The full variable domain, rest sourced from reference TRBV7-6 and TRBJ2-2, is GAGVSQSPRYKVTKRGQDVALRCDPISGHVSLYWYRQALGQGPEFLTYFNYEAQQDKSGLPNDRFSAERPEGSISTLTIQRTEQRDSAMYRCASSPRAAGELFFGEGSRLTVL.

The rearrangement joins TRBV10-3 to TRBJ1-3, with TRBD1 as a possible D gene (5 bases). The germline V gene encodes CDR1 ENHRY and CDR2 SYGVKD. Trimming took 8 bases from V and 6 from J, leaving 11 bases between them. The CDR3 is 12 amino acids. For the CDR3, the DNA is TGTGCCATCTCAACAGGTGCAAACACCATATATTTT. It translates to CAISTGANTIYF.

V gene TRBV3-1 (or the pseudogene TRBV3-2) combines with J gene TRBJ1-5; D perhaps matches TRBD1 (6 bases). From germline, CDR1 is LGHDT and CDR2 YNNKEL (reference sequence). This CDR3 is 15 amino acids long. V shed 5 bases and J shed 5 bases, with 16 bases lying between them. Here the CDR3 DNA reads TGTGCCAGCAGCGGAGGCAGGGGATCCGATCAGCCCCAGCATTTT. This gives the protein CASSGGRGSDQPQHF.

The chain employs TRBV7-2 and TRBJ2-3, with D possibly TRBD2 on 6 matching bases. This CDR3 region has 15 residues. Germline CDR1 SGHTA, CDR2 FQGNSA. The V end lost 4 bases, the J end lost 2 bases, and 13 bases lay between the germline ends. Here the CDR3 DNA reads TGTGCCAGCAGCTGGAGGGAAAGCCCCACAGATACGCAGTATTTT. It specifies CASSWRESPTDTQYF. The entire variable domain, with the rest obtained from reference TRBV7-2 and TRBJ2-3, is as follows: GAGVSQSPSNKVTEKGKDVELRCDPISGHTALYWYRQSLGQGLEFLIYFQGNSAPDKSGLPSDRFSAERTGGSVSTLTIQRTQQEDSAVYLCASSWRESPTDTQYFGPGTRLTVL.

The chain has TRBV5-1 and TRBJ1-1; tentatively, D is TRBD1 (5 bases). CDR1 and CDR2 (germline): SGHRS, YFSETQ. The CDR3 length is 14 residues. Trimming took off 5 bases at V and 0 bases at J, with 11 bases between the two ends. The CDR3 here is CASRRGDLNTEAFF. The CDR3 DNA is TGCGCCAGCAGGCGGGGGGACCTGAACACTGAAGCTTTCTTT. The whole variable domain, remainder taken from reference TRBV5-1 and TRBJ1-1, is KAGVTQTPRYLIKTRGQQVTLSCSPISGHRSVSWYQQTPGQGLQFLFEYFSETQRNKGNFPGRFSGRQFSNSRSEMNVSTLELGDSALYLCASRRGDLNTEAFFGQGTRLTVV.

CDR3 sequence (DNA): TGTGCCAGCAGCCCGATGGGACTAGCGGGGGGGCTTGGGAATGAGCAGTTCTTC. Translating gives CASSPMGLAGGLGNEQFF. This chain links TRBV11-3 with TRBJ2-1; TRBD2 agrees at 16 bases. Germline V gene lookup returns CDR1 SGHNT and CDR2 YENEEA. The CDR3 spans 18 residues. The ends lost 5 bases at V and 7 bases at J; junction bases unmatched: 11.

The chain combines TRBV5-4 with TRBJ1-2; TRBD1 matches at 7 bases. J gave up 2 bases and V 4 bases, and 2 bases lay outside the gene matches. The CDR3 loop spans 13 amino acids. Germline CDR1 and CDR2: SGHNT and YYREEE (reference sequence). Here the CDR3 reads CASSGDRNYGYTF. DNA of the CDR3: TGTGCCAGCAGCGGGGACAGAAACTATGGCTACACCTTC.

This sequence joins TRBV19 and TRBJ2-5; D unclear. The CDR3 is 13 residues long. The V end lost 5 bases, the J end lost 2 bases, and 9 bases lay between the germline ends. Germline V CDR1 and CDR2: LNHDA, SQIVND (reference sequence). DNA for the CDR3: TGTGCCAGTAGTTTAGCACTTCAAGAGACCCAGTACTTC. Encoded protein: CASSLALQETQYF.

J is TRBJ2-3 and V is TRBV19, with D tentatively TRBD1 (6 bases). The CDR3 totals 14 residues. The V end lost 5 bases, the J end lost 0 bases, and 9 bases lay between the germline ends. Germline V gene lookup returns CDR1 LNHDA and CDR2 SQIVND (reference sequence). The CDR3 coding sequence is TGTGCCAGTAGTCTACAGGGAAGCACAGATACGCAGTATTTT. The encoded protein is CASSLQGSTDTQYF.

V gene TRBV18 combines with J gene TRBJ1-3; D is undetermined. Per germline, CDR1 KGHSH and CDR2 LQKENI. Trimming removed 3 bases from V and 4 bases from J, with 10 bases in between. CDR3 size: 14 residues. This CDR3 is CASSPEIQGNTIYF. CDR3 in DNA: TGTGCCAGCTCACCCGAGATACAGGGAAACACCATATATTTT.

The J gene is TRBJ2-7, the V gene TRBV5-1, with 8 bases that match TRBD1. CDR1 and CDR2 (germline): SGHRS, YFSETQ. The CDR3 is made up of 15 amino acids. The trim removed 4 bases at V and 2 bases at J, leaving 8 bases unmatched. CDR3 amino acids: CASSIGTGGPYEQYF. CDR3 sequence (DNA): TGCGCCAGCAGCATCGGGACAGGTGGACCCTACGAGCAGTACTTC. Full variable domain (remainder filled in from reference TRBV5-1 and TRBJ2-7): KAGVTQTPRYLIKTRGQQVTLSCSPISGHRSVSWYQQTPGQGLQFLFEYFSETQRNKGNFPGRFSGRQFSNSRSEMNVSTLELGDSALYLCASSIGTGGPYEQYFGPGTRLTVT.

This clone was counted a single time. The chain carries TRBV6-5 and TRBJ1-2; TRBD1 agrees at 9 bases. The germline V gene encodes CDR1 MNHEY and CDR2 SVGAGI. V lost 0 bases, J lost 4 bases, and 6 bases stayed unmatched. This CDR3 is built from 16 residues. The CDR3 DNA sequence: TGTGCCAGCAGTTACTCTACAGGGGGCGAATTCTATGGCTACACCTTC. This sequence encodes CASSYSTGGEFYGYTF.

This chain links TRBV7-9 with TRBJ2-1; 7 positions agree with TRBD1. V was clipped by 2 bases and J by 3 bases; unmatched bases: 10. The CDR3 contains 17 residues. CDR1 is SEHNR and CDR2 is FQNEAQ in the germline V gene (reference sequence). The CDR3 here is CASSLSLRGQVYNEQFF. CDR3 nucleotide sequence: TGTGCCAGCAGCTTAAGTTTAAGGGGGCAGGTCTACAATGAGCAGTTCTTC.

This chain links TRBV5-4 with TRBJ1-1; D unresolved. Trimming shortened V by 3 bases and J by 4 bases, and 19 bases separated the two germline ends. Germline lookup yields CDR1 SGHNT and CDR2 YYREEE (reference sequence). The CDR3 is made up of 16 amino acids. CDR3 nucleotide sequence: TGTGCCAGCAGCTCAAAAGGGAGCCAGGCGGCCACTGAAGCTTTCTTT. It yields the protein CASSSKGSQAATEAFF.

The J gene is TRBJ2-3, the V gene TRBV3-1 (or the pseudogene TRBV3-2); 10 nucleotides match TRBD2. This CDR3 spans 16 amino acids. Losses at the gene ends were 3 bases for V and 1 base for J; bases not matched to a gene: 4. CDR1 is LGHDT and CDR2 is YNNKEL in the germline V gene (reference sequence). The CDR3 reads CASSHPGTSGTDTQYF. In DNA form, the CDR3 reads TGTGCCAGCAGCCATCCCGGGACTAGCGGCACAGATACGCAGTATTTT.

The rearrangement uses TRBV5-8 and TRBJ2-2; TRBD1 is a possible D gene (6 bases). V lost 1 base and J 0 bases, leaving 13 bases between the germline ends. Germline V gene sequence: CDR1 SGHTS, CDR2 YDEGEE. This CDR3 is built from 17 residues. CDR3: CASSLSFGTPNTGELFF. The CDR3 bases are TGTGCCAGCAGCTTGAGTTTCGGGACACCGAACACCGGGGAGCTGTTTTTT.

V and J are TRBV18 and TRBJ1-5; D may be TRBD1 (6 bases). The germline gives CDR1 KGHSH, CDR2 LQKENI. V was trimmed by 4 bases and J by 4 bases, leaving 14 bases between them. The CDR3 is 15 amino acids. This chain's CDR3 is CASSRSRGSNQPQHF. The CDR3 DNA reads as TGTGCCAGCTCACGAAGCAGGGGTTCGAATCAGCCCCAGCATTTT.

This rearrangement joins TRBV7-9 to TRBJ2-1, with 9 nucleotides matching TRBD1. Unmatched junction bases numbered 13, after V lost 2 bases and J lost 2 bases. CDR3 length equals 19 residues. Germline values: CDR1 SEHNR, CDR2 FQNEAQ (reference sequence). CDR3 nucleotide sequence: TGTGCCAGCAGCTTAAGTAGATTGTCGGGGACAGGGACCTACAATGAGCAGTTCTTC. Its translation: CASSLSRLSGTGTYNEQFF.

The genes are TRBV4-1 and TRBJ1-1; a possible D gene is TRBD1 (5 bases). The CDR3 consists of 14 residues. The ends were cut back, 8 bases at V and 0 bases at J, with 13 bases in the middle. The germline V gene encodes CDR1 MGHRA and CDR2 YSYEKL. Here the CDR3 reads CASARGWLNTEAFF. The CDR3 DNA sequence: TGCGCCAGCGCTAGGGGTTGGTTGAACACTGAAGCTTTCTTT.

V gene TRBV27 combines with J gene TRBJ2-3; 8 bases map to TRBD1. V shed 3 bases, J shed 2 bases, and the junction held 7 bases outside the gene matches. Germline V lookup: CDR1 MNHEY, CDR2 SMNVEV (reference sequence). This CDR3 region has 16 residues. CDR3 DNA: TGTGCCAGCAGTTTCCCGGCAGGGGGCCTCACAGATACGCAGTATTTT. Translating it yields CASSFPAGGLTDTQYF.

The chain links TRBV29-1 to TRBJ1-2, with TRBD1 as a possible D gene (6 bases). V lost 8 bases and J 8 bases, leaving 21 bases between the germline ends. CDR1 is SQVTM and CDR2 is ANQGSEA in the germline V gene. The length of the CDR3 is 13 residues. The CDR3 DNA is TGCAGCTTTTTGGGACACTACTATGAGGGCTACACCTTC. This translates into CSFLGHYYEGYTF.

The J gene is TRBJ1-3, the V gene TRBV5-6, with D unresolved. There are 12 residues in the CDR3. The V end was cut by 4 bases, the J end by 0 bases, with 2 bases between. Germline V gene lookup returns CDR1 SGHDT and CDR2 YYEEEE. The CDR3 DNA reads as TGTGCCAGCAGCCGCTCTGGAAACACCATATATTTT. Translated, it gives CASSRSGNTIYF.